The 23 T cell receptor beta chains below come from one sample, sequenced in a study of graft-versus-host responses after intestinal transplantation. Sequencing used immunoSEQ multiplex PCR; TCRdb keeps in-frame clones, though not all of them. Among about 41,000 clones, 85% to 95% were seen once, and the ten largest hold roughly 0.52%. No antigens are known for them. The material was unstimulated CD8+ T cells sorted from spleen or lymph node cells, obtained before transplant. Receptor source: a human donor who was the organ donor for an intestinal transplant.

This chain uses TRBV5-6 with TRBJ2-3, with D unresolved. Germline V gene sequence: CDR1 SGHDT, CDR2 YYEEEE. Trimming pared 4 bases from V and 2 bases from J, leaving 8 bases between. CDR3 length: 13 amino acids. The CDR3, as DNA: TGTGCCAGCAGCAGGGTGAACACAGATACGCAGTATTTT. Its translation: CASSRVNTDTQYF. The whole variable domain, remainder taken from reference TRBV5-6 and TRBJ2-3, is DAGVTQSPTHLIKTRGQQVTLRCSPKSGHDTVSWYQQALGQGPQFIFQYYEEEERQRGNFPDRFSGHQFPNYSSELNVNALLLGDSALYLCASSRVNTDTQYFGPGTRLTVL.

V and J are TRBV7-8 and TRBJ2-7; the D is unclear. CDR1 is SGHVS, CDR2 FQNEAQ, per germline. Trimming shortened V by 1 base and J by 3 bases, and 22 bases separated the two germline ends. This CDR3 spans 18 amino acids. The DNA for the CDR3 is TGTGCCAGCAGCTTAGAGGTTTACTCCGGGCCTCCTAACTACGAGCAGTACTTC. This codes for CASSLEVYSGPPNYEQYF. Based on the CDR3 plus reference TRBV7-8 and TRBJ2-7, the full variable domain is GAGVSQSPRYKVAKRGQDVALRCDPISGHVSLFWYQQALGQGPEFLTYFQNEAQLDKSGLPSDRFFAERPEGSVSTLKIQRTQQEDSAVYLCASSLEVYSGPPNYEQYFGPGTRLTVT.

The J gene is TRBJ1-2, the V gene TRBV4-2; D might be TRBD1 (6 bases). Trimming pared 2 bases from V and 7 bases from J, leaving 14 bases between. This CDR3 region has 14 residues. Per germline, CDR1 LGHNA and CDR2 YNFKEQ. The CDR3 DNA sequence: TGTGCCAGCAGCCAAAACCTCGAGGGGGGTGGCTACACCTTC. The encoded protein is CASSQNLEGGGYTF.

The rearrangement uses TRBV4-1 and TRBJ2-7; possibly TRBD2 for D (6 bases). This CDR3 is built from 13 residues. Trimming removed 3 bases at V and 3 bases at J, with 9 bases between. Germline V lookup: CDR1 MGHRA, CDR2 YSYEKL. CDR3 DNA sequence: TGCGCCAGCAGCCAGACTAGGCACTACGAGCAGTACTTC. This sequence encodes CASSQTRHYEQYF.

This chain uses TRBV5-6 with TRBJ2-7; perhaps TRBD1 as D (6 bases). The CDR3 is made up of 14 amino acids. The germline V gene encodes CDR1 SGHDT and CDR2 YYEEEE. The ends were cut back, 2 bases at V and 3 bases at J, with 12 bases in the middle. CDR3 sequence (DNA): TGTGCCAGCAGCTTTGGGGGCCTGGACTACGAGCAGTACTTC. This gives the protein CASSFGGLDYEQYF.

The chain couples TRBV11-2 to TRBJ2-5, with D uncertain. The CDR3 spans 13 residues. The germline CDR1 and CDR2 sequences are SGHAT and FQNNGV. The germline V and J ends were trimmed by 5 bases and 7 bases, with 14 bases remaining between them. The CDR3 region has the DNA TGTGCCAGCAGCCCATCGCCCATGGGGACCCAGTACTTC. Protein sequence: CASSPSPMGTQYF.

This clone showed up just once. V gene TRBV7-9 combines with J gene TRBJ1-4, with TRBD1 identical over 7 bases. The CDR3 length is 14 residues. V dropped 2 bases and J dropped 7; count of bases not matched to a gene: 4. Germline V lookup: CDR1 SEHNR, CDR2 FQNEAQ (reference sequence). CDR3: CASSLTGDGEKLFF. In DNA form, the CDR3 reads TGTGCCAGCAGCTTAACAGGGGACGGTGAAAAACTGTTTTTT. Combining the CDR3 with reference TRBV7-9 and TRBJ1-4 gives the whole variable domain DTGVSQNPRHKITKRGQNVTFRCDPISEHNRLYWYRQTLGQGPEFLTYFQNEAQLEKSRLLSDRFSAERPKGSFSTLEIQRTEQGDSAMYLCASSLTGDGEKLFFGSGTQLSVL.

A single count supports this clone. The chain uses TRBV18 and TRBJ1-2, with D uncertain. Trimming pared 4 bases from V and 2 bases from J, leaving 8 bases between. The CDR3 runs 13 residues. CDR1 and CDR2 from the germline V gene are KGHSH and LQKENI. The CDR3 DNA follows: TGTGCCAGCTCACTACATGCGAACTATGGCTACACCTTC. Residues: CASSLHANYGYTF.

This clone was recorded only once. The rearrangement uses TRBV9 and TRBJ1-2; TRBD1 aligns across 7 bases. Trimming cost V 3 bases and J 3 bases; bases outside gene matches: 8. Germline CDR1 is SGDLS and CDR2 is YYNGEE. This CDR3 has 15 amino acids. CDR3 nucleotide sequence: TGTGCCAGCAGCGGCGGCGGCAGGGGGGACTATGGCTACACCTTC. Its protein is CASSGGGRGDYGYTF.

The chain couples TRBV10-2 to TRBJ2-7; D is perhaps TRBD1 (5 bases). This CDR3 spans 15 amino acids. V lost 3 bases to trimming and J lost 6 bases, with 18 bases between them. Germline-derived CDR1 and CDR2 are WSHSY and SAAADI. CDR3 region: CASSEVAQGAGEQYF. Here the CDR3 DNA reads TGCGCCAGCAGTGAAGTGGCTCAGGGCGCCGGCGAGCAGTACTTC.

This chain connects TRBV4-3 to TRBJ2-3; the match to TRBD1 covers 8 bases. Germline CDR1 is LGHNA and CDR2 is YSLEER. J lost 4 bases, V lost 0 bases, and 12 bases had no gene match. The CDR3 loop spans 18 amino acids. CDR3 nucleotides: TGCGCCAGCAGCCAAGATATGACGAGGGGACAGGTTCCAGATACGCAGTATTTT. Its protein product is CASSQDMTRGQVPDTQYF.

This clone appeared a single time. The chain uses TRBV30 and TRBJ1-2; D perhaps matches TRBD1 (5 bases). Germline-derived CDR1 and CDR2 are GTSNPN and SVGIG (reference sequence). The ends were cut back, 2 bases at V and 2 bases at J, with 15 bases in the middle. This CDR3 spans 15 amino acids. In DNA, the CDR3 is TGTGCCTGGAGTCCCTGGAGGGGTTGGAACTATGGCTACACCTTC. This codes for CAWSPWRGWNYGYTF.

Here the CDR3 DNA reads TGTGCCAGCAGCTTAGTTGCCACCGCCTACGAGCAGTACTTC. Encoded protein: CASSLVATAYEQYF. The chain carries TRBV7-9 and TRBJ2-5; D uncertain. The J call may be wrong; the DNA end is better matched by TRBJ2-7. This CDR3 region has 14 residues. CDR1 and CDR2 from the germline V gene are SEHNR and FQNEAQ (reference sequence).

V and J are TRBV9 and TRBJ1-4; D is uncertain. The CDR3 is 14 residues long. V lost 0 bases and J 7 bases, leaving 10 bases between the germline ends. Germline V gene lookup returns CDR1 SGDLS and CDR2 YYNGEE. The CDR3 loop is CASSVGRIGEKLFF. For the CDR3, the DNA is TGTGCCAGCAGCGTAGGTAGGATTGGTGAAAAACTGTTTTTT.

J is TRBJ2-5 and V is TRBV5-1; D is perhaps TRBD1 (6 bases). TRBJ2-7 matches the DNA end more closely, so the J call is doubtful. The CDR3 is 17 residues long. Germline V CDR1 and CDR2: SGHRS, YFSETQ. The CDR3 DNA follows: TGCGCCAGCAGCTTGGAAGAGGGACAAAGTTGGGGATACGAGCAGTACTTC. It encodes CASSLEEGQSWGYEQYF.

The chain combines TRBV4-1 with TRBJ1-1, with D hard to call. This CDR3 is 12 amino acids long. V lost 0 bases, J lost 9 bases, and 8 bases lay in between. In germline, CDR1 is MGHRA, CDR2 YSYEKL. This CDR3 reads CASSQDRLQAFF. The DNA for the CDR3 is TGCGCCAGCAGCCAAGATAGGCTCCAAGCTTTCTTT.

This chain connects TRBV10-3 to TRBJ2-5, with 7 bases matching TRBD2. The CDR3 runs 18 residues. Germline CDR1 and CDR2: ENHRY and SYGVKD. Unmatched junction bases numbered 17, after V lost 6 bases and J lost 1 base. The CDR3 here is CAISSPRPGLQAQETQYF. The CDR3, as DNA: TGTGCCATCAGCTCCCCCCGACCGGGACTACAAGCCCAAGAGACCCAGTACTTC.

The genes are TRBV10-3 and TRBJ2-1, with 11 nucleotides matching TRBD2. The V and J ends lost 4 bases and 10 bases, in that order; junction bases with no gene match: 27. The length of the CDR3 is 21 residues. Germline CDR1 reads ENHRY; CDR2 reads SYGVKD. This CDR3 is CAISASSDTPSGGRPFQEQFF. For the CDR3, the DNA is TGTGCCATCAGTGCTTCTTCGGACACTCCTAGCGGGGGGCGTCCGTTCCAGGAGCAGTTCTTC.

V is TRBV6-6 and J is TRBJ1-5, with unresolved D. Germline CDR1 is MNHNY and CDR2 is SVGAGI (reference sequence). This CDR3 has 14 amino acids. V was trimmed by 6 bases and J by 3 bases, leaving 12 bases between them. DNA of the CDR3: TGTGCCAGCAGCCCACAGCCGGTCAATCAGCCCCAGCATTTT. This sequence encodes CASSPQPVNQPQHF.

V gene TRBV7-4 combines with J gene TRBJ2-5; perhaps TRBD2 as D (6 bases). The CDR3 sequence is 11 residues long. Germline CDR1 SGHVT, CDR2 SQSDAQ. The V end was cut by 3 bases, the J end by 13 bases, with 12 bases between. In DNA, the CDR3 is TGTGCCAGCAGCTTTGGGACTGCCCCGTACTTC. Amino acid sequence: CASSFGTAPYF.

The J gene is TRBJ2-1, the V gene TRBV7-9; 10 bases line up with TRBD2. The V and J ends lost 4 bases and 6 bases, in that order; junction bases with no gene match: 6. Germline assignment: CDR1 SEHNR and CDR2 FQNEAQ (reference sequence). This CDR3 is 15 amino acids long. The CDR3 DNA follows: TGTGCCAGCAGCTCAGGACTAGCGGTGCTCAATGAGCAGTTCTTC. Translation: CASSSGLAVLNEQFF.

The genes are TRBV5-1 and TRBJ2-3, with TRBD1 as a possible D gene (6 bases). This CDR3 contains 15 residues. Trimming took 0 bases from V and 1 from J, leaving 9 bases between them. CDR1 SGHRS and CDR2 YFSETQ come from the germline V gene. Here the CDR3 reads CASSLGPGGTDTQYF. CDR3 DNA: TGCGCCAGCAGCTTGGGCCCAGGGGGCACAGATACGCAGTATTTT.

The chain recombines TRBV5-4 with TRBJ2-1, with 10 positions matching TRBD1. Trimming removed 2 bases from V and 8 bases from J; junction bases left unmatched: 10. The CDR3 covers 16 residues. Germline V lookup: CDR1 SGHNT, CDR2 YYREEE (reference sequence). The CDR3 spells CASSFLRQGAKDEQFF. The CDR3 region has the DNA TGTGCCAGCAGCTTCCTAAGACAGGGGGCTAAGGATGAGCAGTTCTTC.